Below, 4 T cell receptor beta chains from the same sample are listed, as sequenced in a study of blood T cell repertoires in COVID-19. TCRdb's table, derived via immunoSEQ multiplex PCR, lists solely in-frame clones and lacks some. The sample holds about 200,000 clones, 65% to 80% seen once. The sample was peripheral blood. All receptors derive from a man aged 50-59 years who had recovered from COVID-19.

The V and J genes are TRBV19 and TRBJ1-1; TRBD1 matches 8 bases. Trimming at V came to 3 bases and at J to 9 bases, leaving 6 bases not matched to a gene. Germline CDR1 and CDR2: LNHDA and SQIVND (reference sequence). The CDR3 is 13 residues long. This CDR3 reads CASSIPGTGKAFF. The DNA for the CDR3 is TGTGCCAGTAGTATCCCCGGGACAGGTAAAGCTTTCTTT.

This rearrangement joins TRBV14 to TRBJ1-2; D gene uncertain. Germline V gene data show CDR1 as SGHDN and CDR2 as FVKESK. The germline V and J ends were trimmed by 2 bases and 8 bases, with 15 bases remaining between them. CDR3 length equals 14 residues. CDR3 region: CASSQPGLFAGYTF. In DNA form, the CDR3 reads TGTGCCAGCAGCCAACCCGGACTATTTGCAGGCTACACCTTC.

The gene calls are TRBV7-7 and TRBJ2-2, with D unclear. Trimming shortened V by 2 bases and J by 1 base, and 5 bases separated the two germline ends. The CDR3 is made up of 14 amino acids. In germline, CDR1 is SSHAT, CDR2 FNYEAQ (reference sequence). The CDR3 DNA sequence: TGTGCCAGCAGCTTACTCCTGAACACCGGGGAGCTGTTTTTT. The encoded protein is CASSLLLNTGELFF. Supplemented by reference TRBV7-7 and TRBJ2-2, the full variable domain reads GAGVSQSPRYKVTKRGQDVTLRCDPISSHATLYWYQQALGQGPEFLTYFNYEAQPDKSGLPSDRFSAERPEGSISTLTIQRTEQRDSAMYRCASSLLLNTGELFFGEGSRLTVL.

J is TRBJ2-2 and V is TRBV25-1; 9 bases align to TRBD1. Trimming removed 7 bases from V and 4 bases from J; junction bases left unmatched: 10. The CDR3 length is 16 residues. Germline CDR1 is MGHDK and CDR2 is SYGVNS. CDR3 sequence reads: CASTGDGTGFTGELFF. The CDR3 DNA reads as TGTGCCAGCACTGGGGACGGGACAGGGTTCACCGGGGAGCTGTTTTTT.